The rows below give T cell receptor beta chains drawn from one sample of a study of T cell responses to AZD1222 COVID-19 vaccine. The protocol was immunoSEQ multiplex PCR, while the TCRdb copy is restricted to in-frame clones and leaves out a portion. This sample has over 120,000 clones, with 80% to 95% found just once. This sample comprised peripheral blood, obtained 28 days after the second AZD1222 dose. The receptors derive from an adult who received the AZD1222 COVID-19 vaccine. The CDR3 runs from the conserved cysteine through the conserved F or W. The D gene is left open where the match is weak. Size is stated for part of the rows, as once, few or many counts, or as a class when the clone is expanded.

V gene	clone size	J gene	D gene	CDR3 DNA	CDR3 protein
TRBV11-2	.	TRBJ2-1	.	TGTGCCAGCAGCTTACAGGGCACTTACAATGAGCAGTTCTTC	CASSLQGTYNEQFF
TRBV2	.	TRBJ1-2	.	TGTGCCAGCAGTGAATCGGGCAGGGGCTACACCTTC	CASSESGRGYTF
TRBV7-2	.	TRBJ2-2	.	TGTGCCAGCAGCTTACTTATACCCGGGACTGGCGGGGAGCTGTTTTTT	CASSLLIPGTGGELFF
TRBV3-1/TRBV3-2	.	TRBJ2-4	.	TGTGCCAGCAGCCAAGTGAGCGCTTCACTAGCCAAAAACATTCAGTACTTC	CASSQVSASLAKNIQYF
TRBV6-5	.	TRBJ1-6	TRBD1	TGTGCCAGCCGAGGACAGGTCGATTCACCCCTCCACTTT	CASRGQVDSPLHF
TRBV18	.	TRBJ2-3	.	TGTGCCAGCTCACCTTCGGATACGCAGTATTTT	CASSPSDTQYF
TRBV6-5	.	TRBJ2-7	.	TGTGCCAGCAATCCACAGGGTGCAGGCTACGAGCAGTACTTC	CASNPQGAGYEQYF
TRBV12-5	.	TRBJ2-1	.	TGTGCTAGTGGGAGAGACAATGAGCAGTTCTTC	CASGRDNEQFF
TRBV28	.	TRBJ1-2	TRBD1	TGTGCCAGCAGTCAACCTTGGACAGGACTAAACTATGGCTACACCTTC	CASSQPWTGLNYGYTF
TRBV19	.	TRBJ1-5	.	TGTGCCAGTAGTATATCCAAAGTCGGGGGTCAGCCCCAGCATTTT	CASSISKVGGQPQHF
TRBV29-1	.	TRBJ2-1	TRBD1	TGCAGCGTTTTCTTCCGAACAGGGGGCGGGGAGCAGTTCTTC	CSVFFRTGGGEQFF
TRBV19	.	TRBJ1-6	.	TGTGCCAGTAGTCGTAACACTGGGGATAATTCACCCCTCCACTTT	CASSRNTGDNSPLHF
TRBV5-1	.	TRBJ1-2	TRBD1	TGCGCCAGCAGCTCTACCGGGACAGGGGTCGGCTACACCTTC	CASSSTGTGVGYTF
TRBV4-2	.	TRBJ1-4	.	TGTGCCAGCAGCCAAGATGGGCAGTATCGACTGTTTTTT	CASSQDGQYRLFF
TRBV9	.	TRBJ1-2	.	TGTGCCAGCAGCGTAGAACCAGGGAGACTTGCCTATGGCTACACCTTC	CASSVEPGRLAYGYTF
TRBV28	few	TRBJ1-4	TRBD1	TGTGCCAGCACCCCGATGGGGACAGGGGGTGAAAAACTGTTTTTT	CASTPMGTGGEKLFF
TRBV7-2	.	TRBJ2-2	TRBD2	TGTGCCAGCGTAGAGTCGGCGGGAGGGAACACCGGGGAGCTGTTTTTT	CASVESAGGNTGELFF
TRBV24-1	.	TRBJ1-5	TRBD1	TGTGCCACCAGTGATGGGAACAGGGGGCTCGGTCAGCCCCAGCATTTT	CATSDGNRGLGQPQHF
TRBV7-9	.	TRBJ2-7	TRBD2	TGTGCCAGCAGCCGGACTAGCGGGAGGCCATACGAGCAGTACTTC	CASSRTSGRPYEQYF
TRBV27	.	TRBJ2-7	.	TGTGCCAGCAGTTTTGGAGGGACCTACGAGCAGTACTTC	CASSFGGTYEQYF
TRBV5-6	once	TRBJ1-1	TRBD1	TGTGCCAGCAGCTTCTGGGACAGGGGTGTGGGCACTGAAGCTTTCTTT	CASSFWDRGVGTEAFF
TRBV4-2	.	TRBJ2-7	TRBD2	TGTGCCAGCAGCCCCCGGGCTAGCGGAAGCTCCTACGAGCAGTACTTC	CASSPRASGSSYEQYF
TRBV30	once	TRBJ1-4	.	TGTGCCTGGAGCCGGGCAAGGACAGTTCTAACCGAAAAACTGTTTTTT	CAWSRARTVLTEKLFF
TRBV25-1	.	TRBJ1-3	.	TGTGCCAGCAGTGAATTATGGGACTCTGGAAACACCATATATTTT	CASSELWDSGNTIYF
TRBV24-1	.	TRBJ1-2	TRBD1	TGTGCCACCAGTGATGGACAGGGGGCGCCGAACTATGGCTACACCTTC	CATSDGQGAPNYGYTF
TRBV5-1	.	TRBJ1-6	TRBD1	TGCGCCAGCAGCTTGGGGACAGGGAGGAATTCACCCCTCCACTTT	CASSLGTGRNSPLHF
TRBV10-3	.	TRBJ1-2	TRBD1	TGTGCCATCAGTGACCAAAGGACAGGGAAACAACCTAACTATGGCTACACCTTC	CAISDQRTGKQPNYGYTF
TRBV29-1	.	TRBJ1-3	TRBD1	TGCAGCGTTGAATGGGGGACAGGAGGGAACACCATATATTTT	CSVEWGTGGNTIYF
TRBV7-2	.	TRBJ1-3	.	TGTGCCAGCAGCTTAGCAGGGTTAAGAGCTGGAAACACCATATATTTT	CASSLAGLRAGNTIYF
TRBV28	.	TRBJ1-4	.	TGTGCCAGCAGTACGAGGACAGATCGAAATGAAAAACTGTTTTTT	CASSTRTDRNEKLFF
TRBV7-9	.	TRBJ2-7	.	TGTGCCAGCGCCGAGGGGTTAGTCCCTACCTACGAGCAGTACTTC	CASAEGLVPTYEQYF
TRBV28	.	TRBJ1-5	TRBD1	TGTGCCACCAGATCGGGGACAGCGAACAATCAGCCCCAGCATTTT	CATRSGTANNQPQHF
TRBV29-1	.	TRBJ2-5	TRBD2	TGCAGCGTTCTAGCGGGAGGCGGTGGGATTCAGTACTTC	CSVLAGGGGIQYF
TRBV6-5	.	TRBJ2-2	.	TGTGCCAGCAGGATACAGGGTGAAACCGGGGAGCTGTTTTTT	CASRIQGETGELFF
TRBV19	.	TRBJ1-1	TRBD1	TGTGCCAGTAGTTCCCTACAGGGGAGGGCTGAAGCTTTCTTT	CASSSLQGRAEAFF
TRBV28	.	TRBJ2-7	.	TGTGCCAGCAGTTTCGATGGCAGCGCCTACGAGCAGTACTTC	CASSFDGSAYEQYF
TRBV27	.	TRBJ2-7	.	TGTGCCAGCAGTTTATCCAGAGAATTTGGGGGGCAGTACTTC	CASSLSREFGGQYF
TRBV4-2	once	TRBJ2-3	.	TGTGCCAGCAGCCTTACCGGGACGGTGAGCACAGATACGCAGTATTTT	CASSLTGTVSTDTQYF
TRBV4-2	.	TRBJ1-4	.	TGTGCCAGCAGCCAAGATCAAACGTCGAATGAAAAACTGTTTTTT	CASSQDQTSNEKLFF
TRBV15	.	TRBJ2-7	TRBD2	TGTGCCACCAGCACAGGTCGAATTCTAGCGGGAGGCCTCGAGCAGTACTTC	CATSTGRILAGGLEQYF
TRBV4-1	.	TRBJ2-7	TRBD1	TGCGCCAGCAGCCAAGACAGACAGGGGGGGCGCGAGCAGTACTTC	CASSQDRQGGREQYF
TRBV19	.	TRBJ2-6	.	TGTGCCAGTAGTATAGATGGGACTGGGGCCAACGTCCTGACTTTC	CASSIDGTGANVLTF
TRBV2	.	TRBJ1-1	TRBD1	TGTGCCACCACGAAAAGGGGGCCGGGCACTGAAGCTTTCTTT	CATTKRGPGTEAFF
TRBV7-2	.	TRBJ2-2	.	TGTGCCAGCAGCTTCGGGACGGCCACCGGGGAGCTGTTTTTT	CASSFGTATGELFF
TRBV11-3	.	TRBJ2-7	TRBD1	TGTGCCAGCAGCTTGGGACAGGACTACGAGCAGTACTTC	CASSLGQDYEQYF
TRBV2	.	TRBJ2-3	.	TGTGCCAGCAGTTCGGGAGTGGGGGGAGGTACGCAGTATTTT	CASSSGVGGGTQYF